The 10 T cell receptor beta chains in this list originate from one sample, sequenced in a study of T cell changes during pregnancy in multiple sclerosis. Produced via immunoSEQ multiplex PCR; TCRdb's table is partial and in-frame only. The data contain under 130,000 clones, almost 95% of them singletons. The input for sequencing was peripheral blood, taken after pregnancy. These TCRs come from a female donor with multiple sclerosis, enrolled in a pregnancy study.

The gene calls are TRBV2 and TRBJ1-5, with 7 bases identical to TRBD1. The CDR3 length is 13 residues. Germline V gene sequence: CDR1 SNHLY, CDR2 FYNNEI. The V gene end was trimmed by 7 bases and the J gene end by 3 bases; junction bases not matched to a gene: 3. CDR3 nucleotides: TGTGCCAGCACAAGGGGGCCCAATCAGCCCCAGCATTTT. Its translation: CASTRGPNQPQHF.

CDR3 sequence: CASSEGAGVPHEQYF. In nucleotides, the CDR3 is TGTGCCAGTAGTGAAGGGGCAGGGGTTCCCCACGAGCAGTACTTC. The chain has TRBV19 and TRBJ2-7; tentative D call: TRBD1 (6 bases). Trimming pared 5 bases from V and 5 bases from J, leaving 19 bases between. Germline V gene lookup returns CDR1 LNHDA and CDR2 SQIVND (reference sequence). CDR3 size: 15 residues.

The chain couples TRBV27 to TRBJ1-5; D not resolved. Germline V gene data show CDR1 as MNHEY and CDR2 as SMNVEV (reference sequence). Trimming shortened V by 6 bases and J by 0 bases, and 12 bases separated the two germline ends. CDR3 length: 15 amino acids. CDR3 coding DNA: TGTGCCAGCAGCCCCTGGAGTGTTAGCAATCAGCCCCAGCATTTT. This encodes CASSPWSVSNQPQHF.

The J gene is TRBJ1-5, the V gene TRBV19; the match to TRBD1 covers 7 bases. Trimming removed 2 bases from V and 6 bases from J; junction bases left unmatched: 10. Germline assignment: CDR1 LNHDA and CDR2 SQIVND (reference sequence). The CDR3 is 16 residues long. CDR3 region: CASSIWGQSLGQPQHF. The CDR3 DNA is TGTGCCAGTAGTATATGGGGACAGAGTTTGGGTCAGCCCCAGCATTTT.

This rearrangement joins TRBV29-1 to TRBJ2-7, with 7 bases identical to TRBD1. The germline V gene has CDR1 SQVTM and CDR2 ANQGSEA. The CDR3 totals 12 residues. The V segment lost 4 bases and the J segment 0 bases; nucleotides outside the gene matches: 0. CDR3 residues: CSVGDSSYEQYF. The CDR3 DNA is TGCAGCGTTGGGGACAGCTCCTACGAGCAGTACTTC.

V usage is TRBV5-6 and J usage is TRBJ2-7, with D unclear. Trimming cost V 1 base and J 2 bases, with 10 bases left between them. This CDR3 comprises 14 residues. The germline V gene has CDR1 SGHDT and CDR2 YYEEEE. CDR3 region: CASSLRLGAYEQYF. CDR3 sequence (DNA): TGTGCCAGCAGCTTGAGGTTAGGAGCCTACGAGCAGTACTTC.

This chain uses TRBV7-8 with TRBJ1-1; no definite D call. The CDR3 is 14 amino acids. Germline V gene data show CDR1 as SGHVS and CDR2 as FQNEAQ. V lost 4 bases, J lost 5 bases, and 14 bases lay in between. In DNA, the CDR3 is TGTGCCAGCAGCTGGCAGGCCCGGGGAACTGAAGCTTTCTTT. Translating gives CASSWQARGTEAFF.

The chain employs TRBV14 and TRBJ1-3; D call uncertain. The V gene lost 4 bases and the J gene lost 0 bases, with 10 bases spanning the gap. The CDR3 sequence is 15 residues long. Germline lookup yields CDR1 SGHDN and CDR2 FVKESK. This CDR3 is CASSLRQTSGNTIYF. Written as DNA, the CDR3 is TGTGCCAGCAGCCTCCGACAAACCTCTGGAAACACCATATATTTT.

The chain links TRBV28 to TRBJ2-5; TRBD2 might be the D (5 bases). Germline V gives CDR1 MDHEN, CDR2 SYDVKM. The CDR3 extends over 12 amino acids. Trimming cost V 6 bases and J 5 bases, with 10 bases left between them. CDR3 coding DNA: TGTGCCAGCAGCCCATGGGAGGAGACCCAGTACTTC. It encodes CASSPWEETQYF.

This chain links TRBV6-6 with TRBJ2-6; D remains ambiguous. V was clipped by 8 bases and J by 2 bases, with 10 bases between them. Germline CDR1 is MNHNY and CDR2 is SVGAGI (reference sequence). The CDR3 spans 14 residues. CDR3 region: CASRASAGANVLTF. CDR3 coding DNA: TGTGCCAGCCGAGCTAGTGCTGGGGCCAACGTCCTGACTTTC.